Detailed here is one T cell receptor (beta chain). What antigen it recognizes has not been identified. Qualities for individual bases were not recorded, and no much larger clone is one base off. Patients with autoimmune disease history or receiving systemic immunosuppression were excluded from the trial. Peripheral blood for TCR sequencing was drawn from every dose cohort at baseline, at cycle 4 day 1 and at cycle 7 day 1. The samples were taken from a phase I, first-in-human, multicenter, open-label dose-escalation trial of ivuxolimab. Adults with locally advanced or metastatic melanoma, renal cell, hepatocellular, or head and neck squamous cell carcinoma were enrolled in the trial. Before TCR sequencing, CD4+ and CD8+ T cells were separately sorted from peripheral blood. The germline V gene supplies CDR1 KGHSH and CDR2 LQKENI. The V end loses 2 bases and the J end loses 5 bases, and a stretch of 6 bases separates them. From the cysteine up to the phenylalanine, the CDR3 has a length of 13 residues. Only the CDR3 DNA is retained, 39 bases long and in frame from the first base.

The data belong to a study of OX40 agonist ivuxolimab in advanced cancers. Concerning the study at large: Ivuxolimab was an agonistic, fully human IgG2 monoclonal antibody directed against OX40 (CD134), a costimulatory receptor. Intravenous ivuxolimab was administered to patients every 2 weeks at six dose levels: 0.01, 0.1, 0.3, 1.5, 3 and 10 mg/kg. Of the 50 to 55 dose-escalation patients, hepatocellular carcinoma was present in roughly 19, melanoma in roughly 15, renal cell carcinoma in 9 and head and neck cancer in 9. A male proportion of nearly 85% and a mean age of 60 years, ranging from roughly 23 to 79, were recorded for the dose-escalation cohort. Patients were allowed to have had prior anti-PD-1, anti-PD-L1 or anti-CTLA-4 therapy, and around two fifths of the dose-escalation patients had been treated with checkpoint inhibitors. Partial responses were achieved by three dose-escalation patients, of whom one had hepatocellular carcinoma and two had cutaneous melanoma. The point of sequencing TCRbeta in the periphery was to test whether ivuxolimab changed TCR sequence diversity and drove clonal T-cell expansion. The paper reports the monotherapy dose-escalation portion (N ≈ 50 patients) of the phase I ivuxolimab trial.

Here is what the overall study found, with its caveats: The antigen specificity of the peripheral T cells that underwent clonal expansion was not determined. On average, CD8+ T cells showed more expanded clones than CD4+ T cells after ivuxolimab. Low levels of normalized T-cell clonal expansion were also seen in some nonresponding patients. In partial responders in the 0.1-3.0 mg/kg groups, normalized peripheral clonal expansion was found to be among the lowest, especially among CD8+ T cells. At doses from 0.1 to 3.0 mg/kg, clonal expansion was seen in both CD4+ and CD8+ blood T cells between baseline and week 6.

For sequencing of the TCRbeta CDR3 region, genomic DNA was extracted from the sorted cells. The immunoSEQ Assay was used to sequence the TCRbeta CDR3 regions. Sourced from immuneACCESS, this table was stored by TCRdb with only in-frame sequences that have V and J called. A share of the clones is absent; for the studies checked, an unresolved V gene accounts for under half, and the remainder has no known explanation. The sample profile shows about 58,000 clones; about 90% of them were found once. The top ten clones comprise over 3% of the sample. The sequences come from CD4+ or CD8+ T cells sorted from blood, collected in a trial of the OX40 agonist ivuxolimab. The chain is made from TRBV18 and TRBJ1-4; no D segment can be confidently identified. This sequence was found in an adult with an advanced solid tumor such as melanoma, head and neck, liver or kidney cancer. The CDR3 reads CASSPGLNEKLFF. Read as DNA, the sequence is TGTGCCAGCTCACCAGGGTTGAATGAAAAACTGTTTTTT. The CDR3, completed at both ends by the reference TRBV18 and TRBJ1-4 genes, gives the full variable domain NAGVMQNPRHLVRRRGQEARLRCSPMKGHSHVYWYRQLPEEGLKFMVYLQKENIIDESGMPKERFSAEFPKEGPSILRIQQVVRGDSAAYFCASSPGLNEKLFFGSGTQLSVL.